The clone carrying this T cell receptor (beta chain) was observed a few times. The antigen is not known. This sample was taken from a study of T cells after posttransplantation cyclophosphamide. Study observations and caveats: Recipient CMV seropositivity and CMV reactivation strongly tracked TRB clonality. Donor-recipient repertoire similarity was low at 1-2 months, rising over year one.

Sequencing was performed with immunoSEQ multiplex PCR; in TCRdb, only in-frame clones are kept and a portion is missing. Listed here are 25,000 to 30,000 clones without any singletons, the top ten holding around 3%. Germline CDR1 is SQVTM and CDR2 is ANQGSEA. This CDR3 region has 16 residues. With V trimmed by 4 bases and J by 0 bases, 3 bases remained unmatched. This chain links TRBV29-1 with TRBJ2-1; 13 bases line up with TRBD2. The TCR was taken from a woman aged 55-70 years in good health, CMV-negative, and a related stem cell transplant donor. Sequencing input: PBMCs. In nucleotides, the CDR3 is TGCAGCGTTGGACTAGCGGGGGGATCCTCCTACAATGAGCAGTTCTTC. This encodes CSVGLAGGSSYNEQFF.